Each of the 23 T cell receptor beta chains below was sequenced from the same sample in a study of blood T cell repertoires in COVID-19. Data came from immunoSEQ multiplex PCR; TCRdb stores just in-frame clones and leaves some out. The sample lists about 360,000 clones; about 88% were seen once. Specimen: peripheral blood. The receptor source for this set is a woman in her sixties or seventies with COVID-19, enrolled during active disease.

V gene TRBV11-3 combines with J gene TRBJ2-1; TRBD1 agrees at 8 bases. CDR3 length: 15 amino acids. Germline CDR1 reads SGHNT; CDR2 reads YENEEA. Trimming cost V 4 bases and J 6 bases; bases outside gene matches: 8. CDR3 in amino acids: CASSSGQGTPNEQFF. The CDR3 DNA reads TGTGCCAGCAGCTCAGGACAGGGAACTCCCAATGAGCAGTTCTTC. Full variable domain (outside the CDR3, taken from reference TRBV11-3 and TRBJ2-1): EAGVVQSPRYKIIEKKQPVAFWCNPISGHNTLYWYLQNLGQGPELLIRYENEEAVDDSQLPKDRFSAERLKGVDSTLKIQPAELGDSAVYLCASSSGQGTPNEQFFGPGTRLTVL.

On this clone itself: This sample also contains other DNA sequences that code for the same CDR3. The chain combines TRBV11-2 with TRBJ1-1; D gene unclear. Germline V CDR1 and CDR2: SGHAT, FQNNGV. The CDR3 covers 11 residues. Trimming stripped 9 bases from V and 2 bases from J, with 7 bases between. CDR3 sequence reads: CASTTNTEAFF. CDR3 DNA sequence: TGTGCCAGTACAACAAACACTGAAGCTTTCTTT.

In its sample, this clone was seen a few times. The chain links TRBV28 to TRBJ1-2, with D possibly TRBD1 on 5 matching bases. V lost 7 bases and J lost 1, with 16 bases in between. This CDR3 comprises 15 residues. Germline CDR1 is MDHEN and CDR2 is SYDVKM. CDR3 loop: CASTLGDSRNYGYTF. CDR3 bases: TGTGCCAGCACCTTAGGTGACAGTCGTAACTATGGCTACACCTTC.

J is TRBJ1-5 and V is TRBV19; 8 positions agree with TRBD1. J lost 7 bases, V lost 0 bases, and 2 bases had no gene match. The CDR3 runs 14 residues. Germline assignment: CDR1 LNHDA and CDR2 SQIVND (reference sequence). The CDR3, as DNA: TGTGCCAGTAGTATAGATACAGGGGGGCAGCCCCAGCATTTT. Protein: CASSIDTGGQPQHF.

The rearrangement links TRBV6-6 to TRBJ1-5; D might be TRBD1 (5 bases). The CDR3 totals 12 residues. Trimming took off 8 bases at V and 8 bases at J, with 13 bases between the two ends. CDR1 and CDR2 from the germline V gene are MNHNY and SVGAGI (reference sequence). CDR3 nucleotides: TGTGCCAGCGGAGACTCGGGGGAGCCCCAGCATTTT. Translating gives CASGDSGEPQHF.

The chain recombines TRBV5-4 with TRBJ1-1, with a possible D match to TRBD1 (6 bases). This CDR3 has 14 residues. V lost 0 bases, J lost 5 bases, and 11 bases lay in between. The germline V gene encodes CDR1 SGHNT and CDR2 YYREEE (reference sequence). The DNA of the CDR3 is TGTGCCAGCAGCTTGGCGGGGGGCCGTACTGAAGCTTTCTTT. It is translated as CASSLAGGRTEAFF.

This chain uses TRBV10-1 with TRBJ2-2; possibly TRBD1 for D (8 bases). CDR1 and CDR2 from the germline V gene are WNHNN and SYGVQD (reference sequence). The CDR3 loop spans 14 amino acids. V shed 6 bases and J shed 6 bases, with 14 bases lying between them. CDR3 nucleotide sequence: TGCGCCAGCAGCCATACAGGGGGGGCCGGGGAGCTGTTTTTT. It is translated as CASSHTGGAGELFF.

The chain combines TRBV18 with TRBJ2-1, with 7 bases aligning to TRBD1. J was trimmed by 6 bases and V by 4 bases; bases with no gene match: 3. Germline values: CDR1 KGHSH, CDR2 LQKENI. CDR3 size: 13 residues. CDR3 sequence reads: CASSRDRANEQFF. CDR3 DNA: TGTGCCAGCTCACGTGACAGGGCCAATGAGCAGTTCTTC.

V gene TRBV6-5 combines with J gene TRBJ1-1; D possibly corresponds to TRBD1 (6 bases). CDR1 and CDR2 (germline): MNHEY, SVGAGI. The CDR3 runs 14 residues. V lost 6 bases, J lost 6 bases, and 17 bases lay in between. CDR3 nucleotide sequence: TGTGCCAGCAGCAAACCAACTAGACAGGCTGAAGCTTTCTTT. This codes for CASSKPTRQAEAFF.

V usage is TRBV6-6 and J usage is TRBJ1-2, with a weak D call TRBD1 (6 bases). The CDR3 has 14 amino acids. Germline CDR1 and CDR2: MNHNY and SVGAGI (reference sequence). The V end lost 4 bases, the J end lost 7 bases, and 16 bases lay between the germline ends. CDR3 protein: CASSSMGRGVGYTF. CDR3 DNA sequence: TGTGCCAGCAGTTCCATGGGCAGGGGCGTTGGCTACACCTTC.

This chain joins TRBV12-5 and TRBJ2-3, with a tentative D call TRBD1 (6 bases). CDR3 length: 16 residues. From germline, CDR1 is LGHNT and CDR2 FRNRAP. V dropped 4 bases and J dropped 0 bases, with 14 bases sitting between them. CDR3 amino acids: CASGSGQGLSTDTQYF. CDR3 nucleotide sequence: TGTGCTAGTGGTTCCGGCCAGGGGTTGAGCACAGATACGCAGTATTTT. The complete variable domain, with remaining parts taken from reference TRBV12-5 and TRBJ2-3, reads DARVTQTPRHKVTEMGQEVTMRCQPILGHNTVFWYRQTMMQGLELLAYFRNRAPLDDSGMPKDRFSAEMPDATLATLKIQPSEPRDSAVYFCASGSGQGLSTDTQYFGPGTRLTVL.

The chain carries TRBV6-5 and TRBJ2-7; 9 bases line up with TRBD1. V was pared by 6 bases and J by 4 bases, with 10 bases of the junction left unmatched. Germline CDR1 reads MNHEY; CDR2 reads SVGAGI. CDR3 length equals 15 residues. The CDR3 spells CASSPRGQGPYEQYF. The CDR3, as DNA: TGTGCCAGCAGCCCGCGAGGACAGGGGCCGTACGAGCAGTACTTC.

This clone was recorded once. The CDR3 DNA follows: TGTGCCAGCAGCTTATTCACCTACGAGCAGTACTTC. Amino acids: CASSLFTYEQYF. The gene calls are TRBV7-9 and TRBJ2-7; no firm D call. Germline CDR1 SEHNR, CDR2 FQNEAQ (reference sequence). V was pared by 2 bases and J by 2 bases, with 4 bases between. The CDR3 sequence is 12 residues long. The variable domain in full, completed from reference TRBV7-9 and TRBJ2-7, reads DTGVSQNPRHKITKRGQNVTFRCDPISEHNRLYWYRQTLGQGPEFLTYFQNEAQLEKSRLLSDRFSAERPKGSFSTLEIQRTEQGDSAMYLCASSLFTYEQYFGPGTRLTVT.

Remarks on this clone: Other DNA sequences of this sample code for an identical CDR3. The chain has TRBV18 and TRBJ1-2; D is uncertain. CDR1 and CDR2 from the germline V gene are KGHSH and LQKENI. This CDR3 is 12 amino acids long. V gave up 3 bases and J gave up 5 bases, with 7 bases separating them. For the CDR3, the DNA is TGTGCCAGCTCACCTCTCGGGTATGGCTACACCTTC. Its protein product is CASSPLGYGYTF.

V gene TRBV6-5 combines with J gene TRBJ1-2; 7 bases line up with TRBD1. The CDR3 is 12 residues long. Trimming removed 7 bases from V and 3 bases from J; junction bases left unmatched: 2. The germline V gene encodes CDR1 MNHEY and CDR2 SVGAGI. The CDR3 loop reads CASKTGDYGYTF. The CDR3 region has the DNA TGTGCCAGCAAAACAGGGGACTATGGCTACACCTTC.

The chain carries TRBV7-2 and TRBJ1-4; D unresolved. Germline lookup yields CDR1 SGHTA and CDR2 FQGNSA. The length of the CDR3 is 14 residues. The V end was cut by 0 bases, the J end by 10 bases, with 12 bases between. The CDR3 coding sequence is TGTGCCAGCAGCTTAGCCGGCGTGGGGAGAAAACTGTTTTTT. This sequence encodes CASSLAGVGRKLFF.

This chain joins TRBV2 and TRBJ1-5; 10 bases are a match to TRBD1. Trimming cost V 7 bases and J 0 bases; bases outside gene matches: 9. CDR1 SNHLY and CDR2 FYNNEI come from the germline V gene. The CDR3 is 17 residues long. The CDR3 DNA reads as TGTGCCAGCAACCGGGACAGGGGCCATTATAGCAATCAGCCCCAGCATTTT. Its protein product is CASNRDRGHYSNQPQHF.

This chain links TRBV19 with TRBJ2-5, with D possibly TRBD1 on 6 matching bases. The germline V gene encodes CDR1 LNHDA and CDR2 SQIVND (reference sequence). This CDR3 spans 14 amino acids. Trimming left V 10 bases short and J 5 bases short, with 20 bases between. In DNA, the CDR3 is TGTGCCACCCTAGAGGCAGGGGCCCGGGAGACCCAGTACTTC. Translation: CATLEAGARETQYF.

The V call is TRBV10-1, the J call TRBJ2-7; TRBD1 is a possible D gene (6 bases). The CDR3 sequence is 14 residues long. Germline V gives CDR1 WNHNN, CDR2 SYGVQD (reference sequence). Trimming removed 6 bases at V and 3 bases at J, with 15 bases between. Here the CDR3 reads CASSQLVGGYEQYF. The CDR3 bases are TGCGCCAGCAGCCAACTCGTAGGGGGCTACGAGCAGTACTTC.

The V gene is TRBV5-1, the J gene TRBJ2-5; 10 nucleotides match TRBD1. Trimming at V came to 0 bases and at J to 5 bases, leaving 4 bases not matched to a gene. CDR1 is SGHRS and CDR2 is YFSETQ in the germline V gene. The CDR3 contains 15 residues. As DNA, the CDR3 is TGCGCCAGCAGCTTGGCCGGGACAGGGGATGAGACCCAGTACTTC. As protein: CASSLAGTGDETQYF.

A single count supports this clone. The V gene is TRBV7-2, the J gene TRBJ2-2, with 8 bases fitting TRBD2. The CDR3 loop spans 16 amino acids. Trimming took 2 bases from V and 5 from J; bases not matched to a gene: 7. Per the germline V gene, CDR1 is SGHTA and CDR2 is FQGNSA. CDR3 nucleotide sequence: TGTGCCAGCAGCTTATATGGCGGGGGGCTGACCGGGGAGCTGTTTTTT. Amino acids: CASSLYGGGLTGELFF.

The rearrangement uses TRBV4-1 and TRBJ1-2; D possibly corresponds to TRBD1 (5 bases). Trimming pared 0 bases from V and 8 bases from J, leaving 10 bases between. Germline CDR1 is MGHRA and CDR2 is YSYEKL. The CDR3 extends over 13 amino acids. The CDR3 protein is CASSQDFQGGYTF. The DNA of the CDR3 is TGCGCCAGCAGCCAAGATTTTCAGGGCGGCTACACCTTC.

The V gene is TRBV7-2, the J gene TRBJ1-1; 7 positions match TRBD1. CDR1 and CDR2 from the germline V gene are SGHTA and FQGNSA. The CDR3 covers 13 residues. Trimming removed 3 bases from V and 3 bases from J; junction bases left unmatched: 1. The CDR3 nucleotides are TGTGCCAGCAGCTTTACAGGGGACACTGAAGCTTTCTTT. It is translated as CASSFTGDTEAFF.